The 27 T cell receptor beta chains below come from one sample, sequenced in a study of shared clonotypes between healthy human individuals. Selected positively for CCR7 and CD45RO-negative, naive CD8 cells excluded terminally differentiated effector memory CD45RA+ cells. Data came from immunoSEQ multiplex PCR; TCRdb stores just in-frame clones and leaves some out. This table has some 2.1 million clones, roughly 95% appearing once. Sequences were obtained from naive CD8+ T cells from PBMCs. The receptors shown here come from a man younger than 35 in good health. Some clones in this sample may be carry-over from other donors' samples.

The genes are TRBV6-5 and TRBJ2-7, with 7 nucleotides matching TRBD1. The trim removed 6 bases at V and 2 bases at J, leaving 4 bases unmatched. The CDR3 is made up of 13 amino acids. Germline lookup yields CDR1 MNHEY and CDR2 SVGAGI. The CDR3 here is CASRTGTAYEQYF. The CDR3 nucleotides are TGTGCCAGCAGGACCGGGACAGCCTACGAGCAGTACTTC.

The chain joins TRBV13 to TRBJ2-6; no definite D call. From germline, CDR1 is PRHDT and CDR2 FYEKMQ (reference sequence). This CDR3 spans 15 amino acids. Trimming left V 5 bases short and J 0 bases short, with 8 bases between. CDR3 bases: TGTGCCAGCAGCGGCACTGACTCTGGGGCCAACGTCCTGACTTTC. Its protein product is CASSGTDSGANVLTF.

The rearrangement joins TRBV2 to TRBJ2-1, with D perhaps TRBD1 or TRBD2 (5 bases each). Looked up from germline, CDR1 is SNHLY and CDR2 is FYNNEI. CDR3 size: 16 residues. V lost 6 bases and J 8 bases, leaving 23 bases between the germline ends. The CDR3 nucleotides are TGTGCCAGCAGACCTATTGGGACCGCCCCTCGGGATGAGCAGTTCTTC. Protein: CASRPIGTAPRDEQFF.

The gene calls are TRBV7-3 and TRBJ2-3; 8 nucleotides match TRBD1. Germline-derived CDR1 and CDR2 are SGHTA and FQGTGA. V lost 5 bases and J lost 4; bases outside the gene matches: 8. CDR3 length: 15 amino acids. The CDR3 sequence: CASSLTGVVADTQYF. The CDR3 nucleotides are TGTGCCAGCAGCCTGACAGGGGTGGTGGCAGATACGCAGTATTTT.

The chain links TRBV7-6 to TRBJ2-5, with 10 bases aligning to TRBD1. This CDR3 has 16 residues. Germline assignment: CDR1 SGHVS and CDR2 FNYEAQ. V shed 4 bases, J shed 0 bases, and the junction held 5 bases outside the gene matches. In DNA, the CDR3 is TGTGCCAGCAGCTCCAGACAGGGGGCTAACCAAGAGACCCAGTACTTC. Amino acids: CASSSRQGANQETQYF.

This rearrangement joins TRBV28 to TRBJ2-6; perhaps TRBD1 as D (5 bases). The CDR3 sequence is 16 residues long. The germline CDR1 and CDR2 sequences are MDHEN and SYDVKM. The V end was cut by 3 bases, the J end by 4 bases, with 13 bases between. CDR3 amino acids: CASSFLVGAGANVLTF. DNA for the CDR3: TGTGCCAGCAGTTTTCTGGTAGGGGCCGGGGCCAACGTCCTGACTTTC. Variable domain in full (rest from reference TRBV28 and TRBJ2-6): DVKVTQSSRYLVKRTGEKVFLECVQDMDHENMFWYRQDPGLGLRLIYFSYDVKMKEKGDIPEGYSVSREKKERFSLILESASTNQTSMYLCASSFLVGAGANVLTFGAGSRLTVL.

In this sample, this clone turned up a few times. For the CDR3, the DNA is TGTGCCAGTACAACAGGTCCTGTTAACACTGAAGCTTTCTTT. Its protein is CASTTGPVNTEAFF. The V gene is TRBV19, the J gene TRBJ1-1, with D possibly TRBD1 on 5 matching bases. V lost 7 bases and J 2 bases, leaving 14 bases between the germline ends. Per the germline V gene, CDR1 is LNHDA and CDR2 is SQIVND (reference sequence). This CDR3 comprises 14 residues.

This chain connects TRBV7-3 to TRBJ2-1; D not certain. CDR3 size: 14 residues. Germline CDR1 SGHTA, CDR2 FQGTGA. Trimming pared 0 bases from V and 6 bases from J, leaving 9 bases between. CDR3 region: CASSLTGGGNEQFF. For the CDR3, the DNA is TGTGCCAGCAGCTTAACTGGCGGCGGCAATGAGCAGTTCTTC.

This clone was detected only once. CDR3 in DNA: TGTGCCAGCAGCTTGTTTAAGGGGAAAGGAAGGAAGGAGACCCAGTACTTC. This translates into CASSLFKGKGRKETQYF. This sequence joins TRBV5-6 and TRBJ2-5; TRBD1 is a possible D gene (5 bases). The length of the CDR3 is 17 residues. Germline V CDR1 and CDR2: SGHDT, YYEEEE. The ends were cut back, 1 base at V and 5 bases at J, with 21 bases in the middle.

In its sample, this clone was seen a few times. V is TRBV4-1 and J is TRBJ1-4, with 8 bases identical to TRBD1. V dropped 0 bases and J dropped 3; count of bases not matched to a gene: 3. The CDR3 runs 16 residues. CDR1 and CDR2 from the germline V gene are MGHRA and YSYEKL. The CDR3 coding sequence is TGCGCCAGCAGCCAAGATACAGGGGGAGCTAATGAAAAACTGTTTTTT. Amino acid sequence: CASSQDTGGANEKLFF.

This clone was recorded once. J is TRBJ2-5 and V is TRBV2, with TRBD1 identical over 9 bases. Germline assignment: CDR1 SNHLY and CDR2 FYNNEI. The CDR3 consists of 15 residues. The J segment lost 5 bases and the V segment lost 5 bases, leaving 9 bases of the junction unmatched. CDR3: CASSFRQGEVETQYF. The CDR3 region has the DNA TGTGCCAGCAGTTTCAGACAGGGGGAGGTGGAGACCCAGTACTTC.

The CDR3 coding sequence is TGCGCCAGCAGCTTGGACGGGACAGATCCCTACGAGCAGTACTTC. It yields the protein CASSLDGTDPYEQYF. This rearrangement joins TRBV5-1 to TRBJ2-7, with 7 positions matching TRBD1. In germline, CDR1 is SGHRS, CDR2 YFSETQ. This CDR3 is 15 amino acids long. J gave up 2 bases and V 0 bases, and 5 bases lay outside the gene matches.

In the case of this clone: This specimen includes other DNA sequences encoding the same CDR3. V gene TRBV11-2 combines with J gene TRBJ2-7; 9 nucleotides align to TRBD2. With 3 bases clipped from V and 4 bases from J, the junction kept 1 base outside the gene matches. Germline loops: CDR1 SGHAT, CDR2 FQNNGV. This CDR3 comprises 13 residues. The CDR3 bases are TGTGCCAGCAGCTTGAGCGGGAGGTACGAGCAGTACTTC. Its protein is CASSLSGRYEQYF.

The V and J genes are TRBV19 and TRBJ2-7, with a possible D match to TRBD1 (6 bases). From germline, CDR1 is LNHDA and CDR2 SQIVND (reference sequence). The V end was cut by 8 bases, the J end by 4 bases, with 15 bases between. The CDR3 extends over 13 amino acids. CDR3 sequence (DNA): TGTGCCAGTCGCGACGGGACAACGTACGAGCAGTACTTC. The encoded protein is CASRDGTTYEQYF.

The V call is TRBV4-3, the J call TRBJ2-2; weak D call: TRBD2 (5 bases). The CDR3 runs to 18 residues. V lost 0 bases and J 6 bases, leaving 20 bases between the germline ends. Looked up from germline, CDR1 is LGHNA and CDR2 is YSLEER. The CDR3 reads CASSQDLNRDAAPGELFF. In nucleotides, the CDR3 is TGCGCCAGCAGCCAAGATCTTAATCGGGATGCGGCGCCCGGGGAGCTGTTTTTT.

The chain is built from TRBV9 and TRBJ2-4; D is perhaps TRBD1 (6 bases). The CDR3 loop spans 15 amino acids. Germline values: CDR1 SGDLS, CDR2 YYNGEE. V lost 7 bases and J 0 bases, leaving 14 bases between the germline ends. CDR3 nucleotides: TGTGCCAGCTCCTCAGGGGAGTTAGCCAAAAACATTCAGTACTTC. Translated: CASSSGELAKNIQYF.

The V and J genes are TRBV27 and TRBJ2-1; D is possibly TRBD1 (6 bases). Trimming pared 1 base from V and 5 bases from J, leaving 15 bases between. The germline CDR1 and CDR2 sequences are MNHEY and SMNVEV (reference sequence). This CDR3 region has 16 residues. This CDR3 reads CASSLFKLRGNNEQFF. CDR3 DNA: TGTGCCAGCAGTTTATTCAAGCTCAGGGGAAACAATGAGCAGTTCTTC.

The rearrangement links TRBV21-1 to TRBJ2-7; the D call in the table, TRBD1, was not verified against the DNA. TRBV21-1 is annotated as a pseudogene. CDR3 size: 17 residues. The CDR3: CASSTRDSPFRSYEQYF. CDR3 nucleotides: TGTGCCAGCAGTACCCGGGACAGTCCATTCCGCTCCTACGAGCAGTACTTC.

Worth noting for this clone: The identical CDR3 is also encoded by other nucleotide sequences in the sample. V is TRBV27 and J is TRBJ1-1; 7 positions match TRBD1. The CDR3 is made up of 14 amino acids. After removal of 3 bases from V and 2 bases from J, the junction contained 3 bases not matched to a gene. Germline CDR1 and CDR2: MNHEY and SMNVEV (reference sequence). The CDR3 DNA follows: TGTGCCAGCAGTTTGTACAGGGGTAACACTGAAGCTTTCTTT. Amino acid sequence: CASSLYRGNTEAFF.

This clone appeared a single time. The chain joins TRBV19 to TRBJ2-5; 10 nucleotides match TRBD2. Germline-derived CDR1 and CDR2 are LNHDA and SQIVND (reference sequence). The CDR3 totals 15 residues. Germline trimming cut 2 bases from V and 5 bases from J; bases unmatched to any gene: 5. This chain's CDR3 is CASSIRTSGGETQYF. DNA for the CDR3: TGTGCCAGTAGTATAAGGACTAGCGGAGGGGAGACCCAGTACTTC. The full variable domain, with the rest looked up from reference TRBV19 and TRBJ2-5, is DGGITQSPKYLFRKEGQNVTLSCEQNLNHDAMYWYRQDPGQGLRLIYYSQIVNDFQKGDIAEGYSVSREKKESFPLTVTSAQKNPTAFYLCASSIRTSGGETQYFGPGTRLLVL.

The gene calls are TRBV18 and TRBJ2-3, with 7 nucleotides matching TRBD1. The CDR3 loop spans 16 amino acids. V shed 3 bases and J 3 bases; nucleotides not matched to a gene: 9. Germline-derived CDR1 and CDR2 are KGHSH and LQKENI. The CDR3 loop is CASSPRTGPRTDTQYF. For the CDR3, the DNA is TGTGCCAGCTCACCCCGGACAGGTCCAAGAACAGATACGCAGTATTTT. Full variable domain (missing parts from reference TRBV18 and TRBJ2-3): NAGVMQNPRHLVRRRGQEARLRCSPMKGHSHVYWYRQLPEEGLKFMVYLQKENIIDESGMPKERFSAEFPKEGPSILRIQQVVRGDSAAYFCASSPRTGPRTDTQYFGPGTRLTVL.

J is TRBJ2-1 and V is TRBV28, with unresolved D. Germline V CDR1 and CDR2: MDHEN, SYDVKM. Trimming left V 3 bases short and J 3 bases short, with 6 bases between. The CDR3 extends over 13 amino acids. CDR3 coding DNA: TGTGCCAGCAGTTTGAAAGGCTACAATGAGCAGTTCTTC. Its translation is CASSLKGYNEQFF. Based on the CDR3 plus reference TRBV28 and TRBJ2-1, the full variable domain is DVKVTQSSRYLVKRTGEKVFLECVQDMDHENMFWYRQDPGLGLRLIYFSYDVKMKEKGDIPEGYSVSREKKERFSLILESASTNQTSMYLCASSLKGYNEQFFGPGTRLTVL.

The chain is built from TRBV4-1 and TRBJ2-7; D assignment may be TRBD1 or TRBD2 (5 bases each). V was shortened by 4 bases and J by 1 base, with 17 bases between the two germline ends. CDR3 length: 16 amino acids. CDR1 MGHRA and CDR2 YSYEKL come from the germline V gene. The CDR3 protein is CASSPRAGTASYEQYF. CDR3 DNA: TGCGCCAGCAGCCCGCGGGCCGGGACGGCATCCTACGAGCAGTACTTC.

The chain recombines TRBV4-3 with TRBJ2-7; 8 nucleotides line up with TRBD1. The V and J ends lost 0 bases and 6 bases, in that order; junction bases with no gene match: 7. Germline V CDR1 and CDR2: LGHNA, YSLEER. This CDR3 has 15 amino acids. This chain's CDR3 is CASSQESDRGAEQYF. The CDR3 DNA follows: TGCGCCAGCAGCCAAGAGTCCGACAGGGGAGCCGAGCAGTACTTC.

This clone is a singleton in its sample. The CDR3 protein is CASSYPTKQGYNEQFF. The CDR3 bases are TGTGCCAGCAGTTACCCGACTAAGCAGGGGTACAATGAGCAGTTCTTC. The chain couples TRBV6-6 to TRBJ2-1; D might be TRBD1 (6 bases). This CDR3 is 16 amino acids long. Germline CDR1 reads MNHNY; CDR2 reads SVGAGI (reference sequence). Deletions cut 2 bases from V and 4 bases from J, with 15 bases between.

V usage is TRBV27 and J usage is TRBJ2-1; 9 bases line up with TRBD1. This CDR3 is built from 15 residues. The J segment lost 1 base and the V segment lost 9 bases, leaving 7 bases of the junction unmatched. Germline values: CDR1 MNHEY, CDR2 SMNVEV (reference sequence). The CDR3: CASAAGQGSYNEQFF. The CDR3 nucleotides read TGTGCCAGTGCTGCAGGACAGGGGTCCTACAATGAGCAGTTCTTC.

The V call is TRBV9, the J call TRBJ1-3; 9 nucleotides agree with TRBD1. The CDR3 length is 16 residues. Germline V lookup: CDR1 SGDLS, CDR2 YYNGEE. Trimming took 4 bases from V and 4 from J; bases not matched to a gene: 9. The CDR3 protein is CASSLWDRESGNTIYF. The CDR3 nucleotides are TGTGCCAGCAGCCTATGGGACAGGGAGTCCGGAAACACCATATATTTT.